This entry lists 29 T cell receptor beta chains sequenced from one sample in a study of CD8 T cells in Susac syndrome (dated by TCRdb to about 2019). The library was obtained by the immunoSEQ multiplex PCR assay. RNA was extracted with the RNeasy kit and about 0.5 to 1 ug was reverse transcribed using random hexamers. TCRdb reran the public reads through fastp at Q25 and MiXCR, keeping productive beta chains. Under each unique CDR3 protein, matching rows form one entry showing the most common genes and DNA. For this sample the table gives some 120,000 distinct CDR3 sequences, of which 80% to 95% were detected only once. 0.11% to 0.15% of the sample is taken by the ten largest. Sequenced material: CD4+ T cells from PBMCs. These receptors were obtained from a human donor in good health.

The V gene is TRBV20-1, the J gene TRBJ1-3, with D unresolved. Trimming cost V 6 bases and J 0 bases, with 3 bases left between them. This CDR3 has 11 residues. Germline CDR1 is DFQATT and CDR2 is SNEGSKA (reference sequence). CDR3 in DNA: TGCAGTGCCTACTCTGGAAACACCATATATTTT. It is translated as CSAYSGNTIYF.

The chain has TRBV12-3 or TRBV12-4 and TRBJ2-1; D ambiguous. The CDR3 spans 13 residues. Trimming stripped 6 bases from V and 4 bases from J, with 10 bases between. The DNA for the CDR3 is TGTGCCAGCAGCCGCCCCGGATACAATGAGCAGTTCTTC. As protein: CASSRPGYNEQFF.

The chain joins TRBV10-2 to TRBJ1-1; the D gene is possibly TRBD1 (6 bases). V was clipped by 4 bases and J by 8 bases, with 11 bases between them. CDR1 and CDR2 (germline): WSHSY, SAAADI. The length of the CDR3 is 12 residues. The CDR3 DNA sequence: TGCGCCAGCAGTGGCGACAGGACAGAAGCTTTCTTT. Translated, it gives CASSGDRTEAFF.

V and J are TRBV10-3 and TRBJ1-1, with D possibly being TRBD1 (5 bases). The CDR3 sequence is 15 residues long. Germline V gene sequence: CDR1 ENHRY, CDR2 SYGVKD. V dropped 0 bases and J dropped 0 bases, with 8 bases sitting between them. CDR3 nucleotide sequence: TGTGCCATCAGTGAGTCGGGACCCATGAACACTGAAGCTTTCTTT. Residues: CAISESGPMNTEAFF.

CDR3 coding DNA: TGTGCCAGCAGCCATCCTCGGGGGTCCGTACGGGACCACTACGAGCAGTACTTC. Residues: CASSHPRGSVRDHYEQYF. The V gene is TRBV3-1, the J gene TRBJ2-7; D perhaps matches TRBD2 (6 bases). The CDR3 loop spans 18 amino acids. V shed 3 bases and J shed 3 bases, with 24 bases lying between them. Per germline, CDR1 LGHDT and CDR2 YNNKEL (reference sequence).

This clonotype was counted a single time. The V gene is TRBV30, the J gene TRBJ1-4; D unresolved. V was trimmed by 1 base and J by 0 bases, leaving 3 bases between them. Germline V CDR1 and CDR2: GTSNPN, SVGIG (reference sequence). The CDR3 contains 13 residues. CDR3 residues: CAWSGATNEKLFF. The CDR3 DNA is TGTGCCTGGAGTGGGGCAACTAATGAAAAACTGTTTTTT.

This rearrangement joins TRBV5-1 to TRBJ2-5, with D perhaps matching TRBD1 (5 bases). CDR1 SGHRS and CDR2 YFSETQ come from the germline V gene. This CDR3 is built from 13 residues. The ends were cut back, 0 bases at V and 5 bases at J, with 8 bases in the middle. The CDR3: CASSLVAGETQYF. CDR3 nucleotides: TGCGCCAGCAGCTTGGTAGCAGGGGAGACCCAGTACTTC.

CDR3 loop: CASSLAGPENTQYF. The CDR3 nucleotides read TGTGCCAGCAGCTTAGCGGGGCCCGAAAATACGCAGTATTTT. V and J are TRBV7-2 and TRBJ2-3, with D perhaps TRBD1 (5 bases). Trimming removed 0 bases from V and 7 bases from J, with 11 bases in between. The V gene's germline CDR1 is SGHTA and CDR2 FQGNSA. CDR3 length: 14 residues.

The V gene is TRBV4-3, the J gene TRBJ2-1; D is perhaps TRBD1 or TRBD2 (5 bases each). V was cut by 7 bases and J by 8 bases, with 21 bases left in between. Germline loops: CDR1 LGHNA, CDR2 YSLEER. The CDR3 spans 15 residues. CDR3 sequence: CASNQNPGSGDEQFF. DNA for the CDR3: TGCGCCAGCAACCAGAACCCAGGGAGTGGAGATGAGCAGTTCTTC.

The rearrangement uses TRBV25-1 and TRBJ1-3; unclear D gene. The CDR3 length is 12 residues. The germline CDR1 and CDR2 sequences are MGHDK and SYGVNS. V was clipped by 6 bases and J by 4 bases, with 7 bases between them. CDR3 DNA sequence: TGTGCCAGCAGCGGTGTCGGAAACACCATATATTTT. Translating gives CASSGVGNTIYF. Using reference TRBV25-1 and TRBJ1-3 for the parts outside the CDR3, the full variable domain is EADIYQTPRYLVIGTGKKITLECSQTMGHDKMYWYQQDPGMELHLIHYSYGVNSTEKGDLSSESTVSRIRTEHFPLTLESARPSHTSQYLCASSGVGNTIYFGEGSWLTVV.

This clonotype was recorded once. This sequence joins TRBV3-1 and TRBJ2-7; D is perhaps TRBD1 or TRBD2 (5 bases each). Germline V gene data show CDR1 as LGHDT and CDR2 as YNNKEL (reference sequence). This CDR3 has 15 amino acids. Trimming removed 5 bases from V and 0 bases from J, with 14 bases in between. The CDR3 DNA sequence: TGTGCCAGCAGCTTGGGACCAGGCGGCTCCTACGAGCAGTACTTC. Translation: CASSLGPGGSYEQYF.

The V gene is TRBV6-2 or TRBV6-3, the J gene TRBJ2-2; TRBD2 matches at 8 bases. Trimming at V came to 5 bases and at J to 6 bases, leaving 11 bases not matched to a gene. Germline V gene lookup returns CDR1 MNHEY and CDR2 SVGEGT. This CDR3 comprises 16 residues. The DNA of the CDR3 is TGTGCCAGCAGTCCCCGCGCAGCGGGAGTCCCCGGGGAGCTGTTTTTT. Its protein product is CASSPRAAGVPGELFF.

The chain is built from TRBV5-1 and TRBJ2-1; the match to TRBD2 covers 9 bases. The germline V gene encodes CDR1 SGHRS and CDR2 YFSETQ. The V segment lost 2 bases and the J segment 6 bases; nucleotides outside the gene matches: 6. The CDR3 is 15 residues long. CDR3 sequence: CASSFGGRAPNEQFF. CDR3 in DNA: TGCGCCAGCAGCTTCGGCGGGAGGGCCCCCAATGAGCAGTTCTTC.

V and J are TRBV20-1 and TRBJ2-4; TRBD1 matches at 11 bases. V dropped 0 bases and J dropped 3; count of bases not matched to a gene: 4. Germline assignment: CDR1 DFQATT and CDR2 SNEGSKA (reference sequence). There are 16 residues in the CDR3. The CDR3 spells CSARDSGQGDKNIQYF. Here the CDR3 DNA reads TGCAGTGCTAGAGATTCGGGACAGGGGGACAAAAACATTCAGTACTTC.

The chain uses TRBV29-1 and TRBJ2-7, with TRBD2 identical over 9 bases. The CDR3 runs 13 residues. Germline trimming cut 3 bases from V and 7 bases from J; bases unmatched to any gene: 7. The germline CDR1 and CDR2 sequences are SQVTM and ANQGSEA. CDR3 sequence (DNA): TGCAGCGTTGAGGGTAGCGGGAGAGGAGAGCAGTACTTC. Amino acid sequence: CSVEGSGRGEQYF.

The J gene is TRBJ2-7, the V gene TRBV25-1, with no clear D. The V gene lost 3 bases and the J gene lost 1 base, with 16 bases spanning the gap. The germline CDR1 and CDR2 sequences are MGHDK and SYGVNS. The CDR3 runs to 16 residues. In DNA, the CDR3 is TGTGCCAGCAGTGAGTCTAACTACCCGATATCCTACGAGCAGTACTTC. Protein sequence: CASSESNYPISYEQYF.

On this clonotype itself: Sequence at one end of the junction differs from germline and may be a read error. The chain joins TRBV15 to TRBJ1-1; possible D gene TRBD1, 6 bases. The CDR3 has 14 residues. Germline-derived CDR1 and CDR2 are LNHNV and YYDKDF (reference sequence). In nucleotides, the CDR3 is TGTGCCACCAGCAGAGAAGGACAGCCATCTGAAGCTTCCTTT. It encodes CATSREGQPSEASF.

In DNA form, the CDR3 reads TGTGCCAGCAGTTACGGGACAGGTCTCGCATGGCAGTTCTTC. Its protein product is CASSYGTGLAWQFF. The rearrangement links TRBV6-5 to TRBJ2-1; 8 bases align to TRBD1. V was pared by 2 bases and J by 12 bases, with 9 bases of the junction left unmatched. CDR1 is MNHEY, CDR2 SVGAGI, per germline. This CDR3 is built from 14 residues.

The V call is TRBV6-2 or TRBV6-3, the J call TRBJ2-7; no clear D. Germline V lookup: CDR1 MNHEY, CDR2 SVGEGT. Deletions cut 2 bases from V and 6 bases from J, with 14 bases between. The CDR3 sequence is 14 residues long. The CDR3 DNA reads TGTGCCAGCAGTTACCCAATGAGGACGCGCGAGCAGTACTTC. As protein: CASSYPMRTREQYF.

The V call is TRBV7-9, the J call TRBJ1-1; TRBD1 agrees at 7 bases. CDR1 and CDR2 (germline): SEHNR, FQNEAQ (reference sequence). J lost 6 bases, V lost 4 bases, and 8 bases had no gene match. The CDR3 has 14 residues. CDR3: CASSWGQIPSEAFF. Here the CDR3 DNA reads TGTGCCAGCAGCTGGGGACAGATCCCGTCTGAAGCTTTCTTT.

This chain connects TRBV6-1 to TRBJ2-3; 11 bases fit TRBD2. There are 16 residues in the CDR3. Germline lookup yields CDR1 MNHNS and CDR2 SASEGT. V lost 6 bases, J lost 3 bases, and 8 bases stayed unmatched. For the CDR3, the DNA is TGTGCCAGCAGGCCGGGACTAGCGGTCCTAACAGATACGCAGTATTTT. Protein sequence: CASRPGLAVLTDTQYF.

V usage is TRBV7-2 and J usage is TRBJ2-7; TRBD2 agrees at 13 bases. CDR3 length equals 16 residues. Germline V CDR1 and CDR2: SGHTA, FQGNSA. J was trimmed by 2 bases and V by 5 bases; bases with no gene match: 6. The CDR3, as DNA: TGTGCCAGCAGCCCACGGACTAGCGGGAGACCCTACGAGCAGTACTTC. It yields the protein CASSPRTSGRPYEQYF.

The chain couples TRBV27 to TRBJ2-7, with D perhaps TRBD1 (6 bases). Germline V CDR1 and CDR2: MNHEY, SMNVEV (reference sequence). This CDR3 comprises 14 residues. V lost 0 bases, J lost 6 bases, and 12 bases lay in between. In DNA form, the CDR3 reads TGTGCCAGCAGTTTATCGGGACACCCGGGCGAGCAGTACTTC. Amino acids: CASSLSGHPGEQYF.

This clonotype came up once. The chain has TRBV4-3 and TRBJ2-7; 13 nucleotides align to TRBD2. In germline, CDR1 is LGHNA, CDR2 YSLEER. Losses at the gene ends were 5 bases for V and 4 bases for J; bases not matched to a gene: 5. CDR3 size: 15 residues. This chain's CDR3 is CASSEGLAGIYEQYF. The CDR3 DNA reads TGCGCCAGCAGCGAGGGACTAGCGGGGATATACGAGCAGTACTTC.

Here the CDR3 reads CATSDSPGQGSSYNEQFF. CDR3 bases: TGTGCCACCAGTGATTCTCCGGGACAGGGGAGCTCCTACAATGAGCAGTTCTTC. The chain employs TRBV24-1 and TRBJ2-1; 10 bases are shared with TRBD1. Germline lookup yields CDR1 KGHDR and CDR2 SFDVKD. The CDR3 is 18 residues long. Trimming removed 2 bases from V and 0 bases from J; junction bases left unmatched: 6.

The chain links TRBV12-3 or TRBV12-4 to TRBJ2-2; D might be TRBD1 (6 bases). The CDR3 has 15 residues. V lost 6 bases and J lost 1, with 12 bases in between. The CDR3 is CASSNRGQNTGELFF. In nucleotides, the CDR3 is TGTGCCAGCAGCAATCGGGGACAGAACACCGGGGAGCTGTTTTTT.

The sample holds one count of this clonotype. This chain connects TRBV6-5 to TRBJ2-5; D assignment may be TRBD1 or TRBD2 (6 bases each). Germline CDR1 reads MNHEY; CDR2 reads SVGAGI. The CDR3 is 13 amino acids. The V end was cut by 2 bases, the J end by 5 bases, with 9 bases between. The CDR3 region is CASSYRGRETQYF. Here the CDR3 DNA reads TGTGCCAGCAGTTACCGGGGGCGGGAGACCCAGTACTTC.

This clonotype was observed once. The chain recombines TRBV23-1 with TRBJ2-1; 9 bases are a match to TRBD2. TRBV23-1 is placed among ORFs of uncertain function. CDR3 length equals 17 residues. V gave up 7 bases and J gave up 2 bases; unmatched junction bases: 12. This CDR3 is CASTPGSGRKPYNEQFF. DNA of the CDR3: TGCGCCAGCACCCCGGGTAGCGGGAGAAAGCCCTACAATGAGCAGTTCTTC.

The chain is built from TRBV7-8 and TRBJ1-1; D remains unclear. Germline CDR1 is SGHVS and CDR2 is FQNEAQ. Trimming took 1 base from V and 4 from J, leaving 4 bases between them. This CDR3 contains 12 residues. CDR3 DNA: TGTGCCAGCAGCTTAGTCCCCACTGAAGCTTTCTTT. As protein: CASSLVPTEAFF. The variable domain in full, completed from reference TRBV7-8 and TRBJ1-1, reads GAGVSQSPRYKVAKRGQDVALRCDPISGHVSLFWYQQALGQGPEFLTYFQNEAQLDKSGLPSDRFFAERPEGSVSTLKIQRTQQEDSAVYLCASSLVPTEAFFGQGTRLTVV.